What follows is one T cell receptor beta chain and its context. Which antigen it targets is not known. No much larger clone exists at a distance of one base, and base qualities are not known. Each donor gave one peripheral blood draw, approximately 120 mL on average, collected into heparinised tubes. A BD FACSAria II was used to sort naive, central memory, regulatory and stem cell-like memory CD4+ T cells with a panel that included CD45RO, CCR7, CD25, CD127, CD95 and CD27. All sorted populations exceeded 95% purity. PBMCs were isolated right away by Lymphoprep density gradient centrifugation and were stained directly, without culture. To minimize batch effects, samples were stained and sorted in pairs, one healthy donor with one patient per experiment. The entry originates in a study of beta chain features in type 1 diabetes (dated by TCRdb to the late 2010s). Some background on the complete study: Mean age, gender distribution, total cell number and subset yield did not differ between patients and healthy donors. A total of 85 million to 110 million sorted cells were examined across all samples, and RNA yield correlated strongly with the number of cells per subset. The study compared the TCRB repertoires of sorted circulating CD4+ T cell subsets in recently diagnosed type 1 diabetes patients with those in matched healthy donors. Regulatory and stem cell-like memory subsets were isolated from only 8 patients and 8 healthy donors, whereas naive and central memory subsets came from all 30 or so donors.

The paper's findings and limits, for the study overall: PCR might favor shorter templates, but patient and control samples were amplified and corrected together, so any skew would affect both groups equally. Because small numbers of individuals were included in the HLA sub-analyses, any influence of HLA type on TCRB rearrangement was left unresolved. Naive, central memory and regulatory TCRB repertoires appeared to be more similar among patients than among healthy donors. Patients with type 1 diabetes made fewer insertions and deleted more nucleotides at VDJ recombination sites, implying thymic rearrangement abnormalities. In all four CD4+ subsets, TCRB CDR3 length was moderately but significantly shorter in type 1 diabetes patients. Because cDNA rather than genomic DNA was sequenced, highly expressing activated cells could have been over-represented, although no difference in activation and CD3 levels was found between groups.

The entire isolated RNA was reverse transcribed using the High Capacity cDNA Reverse Transcription Kit, and thus expressed TCRB transcripts were sequenced. Deep immunoSEQ sequencing was performed on naive, central memory and regulatory T cell samples, with an average of around 3.4 million total reads per sample. Sorted cells were lysed in RLT buffer, and RNA was extracted using DNase-treated RNeasy Micro or Mini kits according to cell number. Each cell subset was processed on its own to prevent cross-contamination, while patient and healthy donor samples were processed together. TCRB sequences were amplified from cDNA with the immunoSEQ multiplex PCR, producing 87-bp fragments spanning the CDR3 region. Sequencing of the amplicons was performed on the Illumina HiSeq platform. On the study's bioinformatics: Synthetic template baselines were used to correct PCR bias computationally, reads within Hamming distance 2 were collapsed, and singletons that could not be merged were discarded. Reads were aligned to IMGT to assign V, D and J genes, CDR3 length, and insertions or deletions at six rearrangement sites. Within each subset, clonotype counts were normalized to the number of sorted cells before true diversity and Gini coefficients were calculated with the tcR R package. The overlap coefficient, calculated on TCRB nucleotide sequences, was used to measure repertoire sharing. The table comes from immuneACCESS by way of TCRdb, which keeps in-frame sequences with V and J called. Part of the clones is missing from these tables; in studies checked, under half for an unresolved V gene and the rest for unknown reasons. V and J calls and clone size are those listed in that table; D and trimming were worked out from the DNA. For this sample the table gives 140,000 to 150,000 clones, of which 48% were detected only once. Roughly 0.4% of the sample is taken by the ten largest.

The specimen sequenced was Tregs from blood. According to the study, the label for this sample's cell subset or site signals: regulatory CD4+ T cells. The source is a man aged 18 to 29 in good health.

The bases read TGTGCCAGCAGTTCGACAGTCTCCTACGAGCAGTACTTC. It is translated as CASSSTVSYEQYF. Rearrangement joined TRBV28 to TRBJ2-7, with TRBD1 perhaps the D gene, on 5 matching bases. Looking up the germline V gene yields CDR1 MDHEN and CDR2 SYDVKM. Cut back by 4 bases and 0 bases, the V and J ends lie 7 bases apart. Spanning cysteine to phenylalanine, the CDR3 consists of 13 amino acids. Here the CDR3 DNA is all that survives: 39 bases in frame from base 1.